The present TCR beta chain was sequenced within a study of shared clonotypes between healthy human individuals (dated by TCRdb to 2019 to 2021). In terms of the full investigation: The cohort included a few men and a couple of women between 18 and 49 years of age. Leukapheresis yielded between about 0.94 and 8.9 billion PBMCs per donor. To increase sequencing depth and limit assay-specific biases, TCR repertoire library preparation and sequencing were carried out by different laboratories using diverse techniques. To estimate repertoire size and how much clonotype sharing occurs between individuals, the study deeply sequenced the blood TCR repertoires of about five healthy adults. For each donor, CD4 naive and CD4 memory were each given three plates, CD8 naive was given two plates, and CD8 memory was given one plate.

V is reduced by 0 bases and J by 3 bases, leaving a spacing of 13 bases between them. CDR3 length: 16 amino acids, cysteine to phenylalanine. Only CDR3 DNA remains: 48 bases, in frame from the first base. The germline V gene supplies CDR1 MGHRA and CDR2 YSYEKL. Using the deep immunoSEQ assay, TCR CDR3 regions were amplified from genomic DNA by multiplex PCR. Extracted genomic DNA from each cell subset was spread evenly across all wells of several immunoSEQ 96-well plates, with each plate serving as a replicate. For sorted subsets, about 0.2 ug genomic DNA, equal to 30,000 or so T cell genomes, was loaded into each replicate PCR. Purified libraries were measured with a Qubit 3.0 fluorometer, size-checked on a Bioanalyzer 2100, and measured again with the KAPA Library Quantification kit. Each immunoSEQ 96-well plate was sequenced on its own single-read 150-cycle Illumina NextSeq 550 flow cell. The published analysis was carried out like this. The immunoSEQ output contained only junctional sequences without quality scores, so filtering could not match that applied to full-length reads. Sequences were annotated with PyIR, a Python wrapper for IgBLAST v1.9, using IMGT germline references to assign V/J genes and CDR3. Reads were filtered out if the reads had weak V/J assignments (E-value above 1e-6), no CDR3, stop codons, out-of-frame junctions, or ambiguous translated residues. V3J clonotypes were defined as sequences sharing the same inferred V gene, J gene, and CDR3 amino acid sequence. Percentage overlap between repertoires was calculated by dividing the number of shared unique clonotypes by the size of the smaller repertoire. Richness of each repertoire was evaluated using RTK rarefaction, the Chao1 estimator, and Recon v2.1 estimates of unobserved clonotypes. For all TCRbeta clonotypes obtained by the gDNA method from several donors, generation probabilities were computed with OLGA. The immuneACCESS repertoire file appears here via TCRdb, limited to in-frame rearrangements. These files lack a portion of the clones; in checked studies, under half of the deficit traces to unresolved V genes, and the cause of the others is not known. That table gives V, J and clone size, and the DNA gave D and trimming. This sample holds hundreds of thousands of clones; 85% to 95% were observed only once. The ten top clones hold over 0.09% of the sample.

On this clone itself: Its antigen is unknown. No much larger clone exists at a distance of one base, and base qualities are not known.

Study-wide conclusions, independent of this receptor: Even with the large sequencing depth, rarefaction of the sorted-subset datasets indicated that sequencing was incomplete. Sampling was restricted to blood, and TCR repertoires in tissue are likely to differ from TCR repertoires in blood. Higher generation probabilities were observed for clonotypes shared by all four sorted-subset donors than for non-shared clonotypes. Sharing across a handful of donors was observed for about 5% of naive CD4, less than 4% of naive CD8, about 2.5% of memory CD4, and about 0.39% of memory CD8 clonotypes. Based on pairwise subsampling, the degree of clonotype sharing among donors was expected to be affected by sequencing depth. Larger estimated clonotype richness was generally found for naive subsets than for memory subsets. The genetic and exposure-history diversity represented was limited by the small number of donors.

CD8 naive samples were obtained by positive selection for CCR7 among CD45RO-negative cells, yielding a CD45RA+CCR7+ population from which TemRA cells were excluded. The donors were healthy, HIV-negative adults with no recently reported acute infections or vaccinations. Every donor was a Caucasian adult residing in Nashville, Tennessee, USA. After blood collection by leukapheresis, PBMCs were isolated using Ficoll-Histopaque density gradient centrifugation and then cryopreserved in the vapor phase of liquid nitrogen. Analytical flow cytometry was used to check the purity and quantity of every magnetically sorted T cell population. Genomic DNA was isolated from each sorted fraction and quantified by UV absorbance on a Nanodrop 2000c.

This sequence originates from a woman aged 25 to 39 in good health. Sequencing was performed on naive CD8+ T cells sorted from blood. Reading the label with the study, this specimen's cell subset or site is: CD45RA+CCR7+. Here the chain combines TRBV4-1 and TRBJ2-3; tentative D gene TRBD1, with 6 bases matching. For the CDR3, the sequence is CASSQDQGKGTDTQYF. The nucleotides are TGCGCCAGCAGCCAAGACCAGGGGAAGGGGACAGATACGCAGTATTTT.